Listed below are T cell receptor beta chains from one sample, sequenced in a study of cytomegalovirus exposure and HLA in healthy donors. The protocol was immunoSEQ multiplex PCR, while the TCRdb copy is restricted to in-frame clones and leaves out a portion. The repertoire has 200,000 or so clones, 75% to 95% of them found once; the top ten carry 1% to 1.2%. The source material was PBMCs. The receptor source for this set is a woman between 18 and 30 years old in good health and CMV-seronegative. Both conserved end residues are part of each CDR3. Each record gives: CDR3 length, V gene, CDR3 protein.

>14|TRBV10-2
CASSAGGAGTEAFF
>12|TRBV29-1
CSVRLSNTEAFF
>14|TRBV9
CASSVGGQYYGYTF
>16|TRBV2
CASSEPRSGLGYEQYF
>15|TRBV2
CASSGTSGRYNEQFF
>15|TRBV4-1
CASSTQTGGVYEQYF
>15|TRBV5-1
CASSLVAGGSYEQYF
>15|TRBV7-9
CASSLAQYPNYGYTF
>14|TRBV27
CASSLWGQSTEAFF
>14|TRBV6-5
CASTGAGGPYEQYF
>14|TRBV5-6
CASSLVRTANEQFF
>16|TRBV5-1
CASSFGTGVMNTEAFF
>13|TRBV14
CASSAGPNTEAFF
>17|TRBV11-2
CASSHHGASGMGNEQFF
>13|TRBV5-1
CASGLGHFYGYTF
>16|TRBV19
CASSLQGSSLYNEQFF
>16|TRBV7-9
CASSLAPAGGLYEQYF
>14|TRBV7-8
CASSLTGSNYGYTF
>18|TRBV27
CASSLFWLAGGRVETQYF
>15|TRBV4-2
CASSQDMRGNQPQHF
>14|TRBV30
CASQVGAGANVLTF
>14|TRBV27
CASSLIGETYEQYF
>15|TRBV30
CAWRSDRTSPRGYTF
>15|TRBV7-6
CASSLELAFGVEQYF
>10|TRBV29-1
CSARDTEAFF
>14|TRBV5-1
CASSLDREPYEQYF
>14|TRBV5-1
CASSLSQGWTEAFF
>11|TRBV19
CASSLTGKQFF
>12|TRBV27
CASGDIAYEQYF
>17|TRBV6-4
CASSPGTGLRGYNEQFF
>15|TRBV30
CACDRQVVYNSPLHF
>13|TRBV6-1
CASSEAELGGYTF
>16|TRBV27
CASSIVGVEGSYEQYF
>16|TRBV5-1
CASSLLGTSGSYEQYF
>13|TRBV5-8
CASSLKLRREQYF
>13|TRBV30
CAWSRSENTEAFF